This T cell receptor beta chain was recorded in a study of cytomegalovirus exposure and HLA in healthy donors. As to this clone: Its cognate antigen is unknown.

V was pared by 1 base and J by 5 bases, with 21 bases between. The CDR3 runs 17 residues. The germline gives CDR1 SGHRS, CDR2 YFSETQ. Findings and caveats of the study: A missense variant in DCLRE1C was later tied to TCR beta V- and J-gene trimming. A few of the chains that were CMV-associated were confirmed in vitro to be specific for CMV antigens. Immune exposure information available was restricted to CMV serostatus. According to an earlier analysis, most TCR beta V segments yielded productive rearrangements about 90% or about 30% of the time.

A multiplex PCR was run with 60 Vbeta primers and 13 Jbeta primers. Libraries were prepared by immunoSEQ multiplex PCR; TCRdb keeps only in-frame clonotypes and omits some of them. This sample has under 200,000 clones; almost 85% occur once, and the top ten carry under 1.1%. What was sequenced was PBMCs. The rearrangement joins TRBV5-1 to TRBJ1-2, with a tentative D call TRBD1 (5 bases). This TCR derives from a man aged 25 to 45 in good health and CMV-seronegative. Written as DNA, the CDR3 is TGCGCCAGCAGCTTGTATTCGGCAGGGTCCGGAGAATATGGCTACACCTTC. Amino acids: CASSLYSAGSGEYGYTF. The variable domain in full, completed from reference TRBV5-1 and TRBJ1-2, reads KAGVTQTPRYLIKTRGQQVTLSCSPISGHRSVSWYQQTPGQGLQFLFEYFSETQRNKGNFPGRFSGRQFSNSRSEMNVSTLELGDSALYLCASSLYSAGSGEYGYTFGSGTRLTVV.